The subject of this entry is one TCR beta chain. Everyone who took part was 18 to 89 years old, and they came from 24 US areas. These data are taken from a study of blood T cell repertoires in COVID-19. Germline CDR1 is SEHNR and CDR2 is FQNEAQ (reference sequence). This CDR3 contains 15 residues. V gave up 2 bases and J gave up 0 bases, with 10 bases separating them. In the original processing: Amplifying reference gene primers gave estimates of nucleated cell counts. Sequenced by immunoSEQ multiplex PCR; TCRdb stores in-frame clones only, minus some. V and J calls and clone size come straight from that table; D and trimming were deduced from the DNA. In the table there are 380,000 or so clones, about 89% of which are singletons.

The genes are TRBV7-9 and TRBJ1-1, with no clear D. Input material: PBMCs or T cells enriched from blood (not recorded which). This sequence was found in a man under 40 who had recovered from COVID-19. CDR3 DNA sequence: TGTGCCAGCAGCTTAAGCTTCCCGGTGAACACTGAAGCTTTCTTT. Translated: CASSLSFPVNTEAFF. Full variable domain (outside the CDR3, taken from reference TRBV7-9 and TRBJ1-1): DTGVSQNPRHKITKRGQNVTFRCDPISEHNRLYWYRQTLGQGPEFLTYFQNEAQLEKSRLLSDRFSAERPKGSFSTLEIQRTEQGDSAMYLCASSLSFPVNTEAFFGQGTRLTVV.